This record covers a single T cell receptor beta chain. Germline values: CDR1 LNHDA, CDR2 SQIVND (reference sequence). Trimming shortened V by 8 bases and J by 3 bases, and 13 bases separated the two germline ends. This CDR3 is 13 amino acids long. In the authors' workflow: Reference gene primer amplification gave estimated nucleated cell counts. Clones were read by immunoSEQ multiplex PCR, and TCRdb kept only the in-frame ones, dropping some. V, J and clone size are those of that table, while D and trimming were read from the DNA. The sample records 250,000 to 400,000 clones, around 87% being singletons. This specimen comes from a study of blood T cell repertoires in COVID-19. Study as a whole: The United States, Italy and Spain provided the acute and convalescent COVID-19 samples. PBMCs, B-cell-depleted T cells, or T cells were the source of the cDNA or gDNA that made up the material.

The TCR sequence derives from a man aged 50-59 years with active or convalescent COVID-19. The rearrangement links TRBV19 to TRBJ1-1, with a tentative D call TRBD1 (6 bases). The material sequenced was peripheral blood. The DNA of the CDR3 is TGTGCCAGTGGACAGCCTGGGGACACTGAAGCTTTCTTT. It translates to CASGQPGDTEAFF.